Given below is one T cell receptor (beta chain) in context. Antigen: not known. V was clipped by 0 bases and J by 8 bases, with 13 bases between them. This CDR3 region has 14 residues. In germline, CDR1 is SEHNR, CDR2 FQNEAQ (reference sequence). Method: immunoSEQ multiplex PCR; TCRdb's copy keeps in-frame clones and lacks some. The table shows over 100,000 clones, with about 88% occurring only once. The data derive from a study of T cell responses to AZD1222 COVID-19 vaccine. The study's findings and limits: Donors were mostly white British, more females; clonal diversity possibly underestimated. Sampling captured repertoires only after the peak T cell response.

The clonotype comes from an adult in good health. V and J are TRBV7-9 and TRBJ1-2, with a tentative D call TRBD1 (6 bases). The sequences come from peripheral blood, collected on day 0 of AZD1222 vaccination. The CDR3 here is CASSLAEGGKGYTF. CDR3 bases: TGTGCCAGCAGCTTAGCGGAGGGGGGAAAAGGCTACACCTTC. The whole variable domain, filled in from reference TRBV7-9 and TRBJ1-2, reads DTGVSQNPRHKITKRGQNVTFRCDPISEHNRLYWYRQTLGQGPEFLTYFQNEAQLEKSRLLSDRFSAERPKGSFSTLEIQRTEQGDSAMYLCASSLAEGGKGYTFGSGTRLTVV.